The clone carrying this TCR beta chain was detected many times. Its antigen is currently unknown. The data derive from a study of T-cell reconstitution after alpha-beta-depleted transplantation in children. Broader study findings: The authors attributed T-cell counts and diversity one year after transplant mostly to newly produced T cells.

The authors prepared the TCRbeta library with unique molecular identifiers. TCRdb re-analysed the PCR reads in MiXCR, keeping a single row per CDR3 protein. The sample lists 780,000 or so distinct CDR3 sequences, roughly 15% occurring once. Trimming took 4 bases from V and 5 from J, leaving 14 bases between them. Germline V lookup: CDR1 ENHRY, CDR2 SYGVKD. The CDR3 sequence is 14 residues long. The sequence was collected from a male patient younger than 18 who had a stem cell transplant for acute lymphoblastic leukemia, so the T cells may come from the graft donor. The material was PBMCs, mostly from graft donor cells, obtained 360 days after TCRalphabeta/CD19-depleted stem cell transplant. The V gene is TRBV10-3, the J gene TRBJ2-5; the D call may be TRBD1 or TRBD2 (5 bases each). In DNA, the CDR3 is TGTGCCATCAGTGTGGGGACCCAGGCGGAGACCCAGTACTTC. Amino acids: CAISVGTQAETQYF.